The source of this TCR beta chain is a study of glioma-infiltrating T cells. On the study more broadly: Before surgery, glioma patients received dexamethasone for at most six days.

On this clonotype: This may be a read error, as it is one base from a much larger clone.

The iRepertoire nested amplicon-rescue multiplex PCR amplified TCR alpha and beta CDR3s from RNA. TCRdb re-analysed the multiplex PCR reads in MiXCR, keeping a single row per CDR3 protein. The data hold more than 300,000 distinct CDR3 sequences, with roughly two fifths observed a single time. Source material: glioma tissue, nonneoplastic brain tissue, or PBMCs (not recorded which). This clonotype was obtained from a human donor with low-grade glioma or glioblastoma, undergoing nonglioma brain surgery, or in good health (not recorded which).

The chain's CDR3 is CASNPGRSSYNEQFF. In DNA form, the CDR3 reads TGTGCCAGCAACCCAGGGAGGAGCTCCTACAATGAGCAGTTCTTC. V is TRBV6-2 or TRBV6-3 and J is TRBJ2-1; possibly TRBD2 for D (6 bases). The CDR3 runs 15 residues. Trimming took off 7 bases at V and 0 bases at J, with 13 bases between the two ends. Germline values: CDR1 MNHEY, CDR2 SVGEGT.